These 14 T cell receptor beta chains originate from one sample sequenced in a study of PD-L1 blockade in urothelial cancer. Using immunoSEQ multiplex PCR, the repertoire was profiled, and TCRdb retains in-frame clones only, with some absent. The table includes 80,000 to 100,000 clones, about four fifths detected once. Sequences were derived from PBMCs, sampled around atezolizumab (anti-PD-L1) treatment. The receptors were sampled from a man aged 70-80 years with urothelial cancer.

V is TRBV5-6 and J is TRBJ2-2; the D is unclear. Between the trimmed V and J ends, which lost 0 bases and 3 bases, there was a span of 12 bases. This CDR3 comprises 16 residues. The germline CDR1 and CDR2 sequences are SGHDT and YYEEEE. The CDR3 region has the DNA TGTGCCAGCAGCTTGGGTTCCAGGCTTGACACCGGGGAGCTGTTTTTT. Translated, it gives CASSLGSRLDTGELFF.

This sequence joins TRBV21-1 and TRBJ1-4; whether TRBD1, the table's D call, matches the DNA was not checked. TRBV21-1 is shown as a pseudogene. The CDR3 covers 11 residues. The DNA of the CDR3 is TGTGCCAGCAGGGACAGTGAAAAACTGTTTTTT. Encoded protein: CASRDSEKLFF.

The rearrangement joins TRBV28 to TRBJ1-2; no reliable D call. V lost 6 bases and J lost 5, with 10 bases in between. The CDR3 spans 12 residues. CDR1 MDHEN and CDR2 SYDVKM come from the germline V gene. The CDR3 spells CASSARQYGYTF. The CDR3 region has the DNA TGTGCCAGCAGCGCTCGACAATATGGCTACACCTTC.

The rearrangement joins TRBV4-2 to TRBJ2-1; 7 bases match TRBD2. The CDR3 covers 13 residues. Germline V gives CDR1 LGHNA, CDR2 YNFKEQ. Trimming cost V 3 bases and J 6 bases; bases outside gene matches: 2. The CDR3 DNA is TGTGCCAGCAGCCAGGGGGGGGGCAATGAGCAGTTCTTC. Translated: CASSQGGGNEQFF.

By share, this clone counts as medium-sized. The DNA for the CDR3 is TGTGCCAGCAGCTCTTACAGGGGAATTTTAAATGAGCAGTTCTTC. Its translation is CASSSYRGILNEQFF. The gene calls are TRBV5-4 and TRBJ2-1; 7 positions match TRBD1. V lost 3 bases, J lost 7 bases, and 10 bases stayed unmatched. The CDR3 covers 15 residues. CDR1 and CDR2 (germline): SGHNT, YYREEE (reference sequence).

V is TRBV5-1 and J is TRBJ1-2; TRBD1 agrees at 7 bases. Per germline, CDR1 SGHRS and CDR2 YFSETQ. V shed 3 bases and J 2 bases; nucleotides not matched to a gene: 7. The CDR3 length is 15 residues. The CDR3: CASSSRDSGNYGYTF. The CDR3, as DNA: TGCGCCAGCAGCTCACGGGACAGCGGGAACTATGGCTACACCTTC.

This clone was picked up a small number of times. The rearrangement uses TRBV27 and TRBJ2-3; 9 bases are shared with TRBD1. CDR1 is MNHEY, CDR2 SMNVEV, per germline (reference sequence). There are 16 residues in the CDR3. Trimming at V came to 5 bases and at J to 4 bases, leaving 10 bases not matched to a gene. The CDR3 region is CASSPYRDRVSDTQYF. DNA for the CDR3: TGTGCCAGCAGTCCGTACCGGGACAGGGTGTCAGATACGCAGTATTTT.

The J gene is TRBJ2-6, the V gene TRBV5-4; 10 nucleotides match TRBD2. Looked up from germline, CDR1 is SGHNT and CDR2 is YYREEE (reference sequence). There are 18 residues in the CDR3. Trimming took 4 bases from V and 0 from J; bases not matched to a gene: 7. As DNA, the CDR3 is TGTGCCAGCAGCGGCGGGACTAGCGTGTTCTCTGGGGCCAACGTCCTGACTTTC. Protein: CASSGGTSVFSGANVLTF.

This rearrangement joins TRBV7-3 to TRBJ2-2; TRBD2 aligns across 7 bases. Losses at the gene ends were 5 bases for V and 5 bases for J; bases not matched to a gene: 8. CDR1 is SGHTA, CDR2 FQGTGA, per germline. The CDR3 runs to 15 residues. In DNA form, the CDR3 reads TGTGCCAGCAGCCCGCGGGAGAGCCGGACCGGGGAGCTGTTTTTT. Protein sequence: CASSPRESRTGELFF.

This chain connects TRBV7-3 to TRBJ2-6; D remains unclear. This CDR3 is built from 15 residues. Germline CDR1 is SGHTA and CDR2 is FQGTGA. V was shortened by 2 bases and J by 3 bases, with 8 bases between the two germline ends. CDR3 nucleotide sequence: TGTGCCAGCAGCTTAGGCGGCGGTGGGGCCAACGTCCTGACTTTC. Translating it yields CASSLGGGGANVLTF.

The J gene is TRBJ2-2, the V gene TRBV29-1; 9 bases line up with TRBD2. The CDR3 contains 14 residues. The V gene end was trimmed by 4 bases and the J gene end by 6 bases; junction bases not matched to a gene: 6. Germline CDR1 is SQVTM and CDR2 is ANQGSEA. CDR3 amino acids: CSVGSAGGPGELFF. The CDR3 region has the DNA TGCAGCGTTGGGTCCGCGGGAGGGCCCGGGGAGCTGTTTTTT.

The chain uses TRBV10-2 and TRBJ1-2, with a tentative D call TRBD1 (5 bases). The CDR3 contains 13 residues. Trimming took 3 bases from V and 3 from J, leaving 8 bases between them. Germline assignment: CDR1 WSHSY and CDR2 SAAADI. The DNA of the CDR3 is TGCGCCAGCAGTGAAAGACAGCACTATGGCTACACCTTC. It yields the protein CASSERQHYGYTF.

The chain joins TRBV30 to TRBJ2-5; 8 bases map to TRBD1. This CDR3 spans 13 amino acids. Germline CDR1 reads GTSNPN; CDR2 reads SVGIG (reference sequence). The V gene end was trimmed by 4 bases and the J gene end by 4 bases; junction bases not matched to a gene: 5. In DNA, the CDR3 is TGTGCCTGGACCCAGGGGGCCTTAGAGACCCAGTACTTC. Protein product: CAWTQGALETQYF.

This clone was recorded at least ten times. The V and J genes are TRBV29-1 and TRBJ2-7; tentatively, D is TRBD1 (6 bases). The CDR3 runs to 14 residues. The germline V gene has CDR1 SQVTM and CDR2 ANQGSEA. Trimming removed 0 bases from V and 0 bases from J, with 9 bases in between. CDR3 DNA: TGCAGCGTTGAAGACACAGGGAGCTCCTACGAGCAGTACTTC. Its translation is CSVEDTGSSYEQYF.